In its sample, the clone carrying this T cell receptor (beta chain) was seen a few times. Expressed TCRB transcripts were sequenced, since all the RNA that had been isolated was reverse transcribed. Clones were sequenced by immunoSEQ multiplex PCR, and TCRdb holds only the in-frame ones, with some missing. The table includes some 400,000 clones, approximately 15% detected once. The data originate from a study of beta chain features in type 1 diabetes. The V segment lost 6 bases and the J segment 5 bases; nucleotides outside the gene matches: 8. Germline lookup yields CDR1 SGHVS and CDR2 FQNEAQ. The CDR3 consists of 15 residues.

What was sequenced was naive CD4+ T cells from blood. The sequence came from a woman younger than 35 in good health. The J gene is TRBJ2-3, the V gene TRBV7-8; 10 bases map to TRBD1. CDR3 nucleotides: TGTGCCAGCAGACCAGGACAGGGGGTGGTAGATACGCAGTATTTT. Protein sequence: CASRPGQGVVDTQYF.